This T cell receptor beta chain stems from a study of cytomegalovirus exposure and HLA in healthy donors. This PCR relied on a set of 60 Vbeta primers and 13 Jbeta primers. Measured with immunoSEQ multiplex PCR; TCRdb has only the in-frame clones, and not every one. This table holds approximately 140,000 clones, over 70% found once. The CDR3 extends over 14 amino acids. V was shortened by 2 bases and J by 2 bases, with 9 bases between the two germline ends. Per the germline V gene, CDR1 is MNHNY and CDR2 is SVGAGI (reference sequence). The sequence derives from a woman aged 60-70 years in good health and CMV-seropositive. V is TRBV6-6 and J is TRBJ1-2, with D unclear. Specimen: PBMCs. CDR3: CASSYGTGNYGYTF. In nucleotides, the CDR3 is TGTGCCAGCAGTTACGGTACGGGGAACTATGGCTACACCTTC.